This entry concerns a single TCR beta chain. The germline CDR1 and CDR2 sequences are SQVTM and ANQGSEA. Trimming stripped 3 bases from V and 4 bases from J, with 9 bases between. The CDR3 is made up of 12 amino acids. This record comes from a study of T cell responses to AZD1222 COVID-19 vaccine. Sequencing was performed with immunoSEQ multiplex PCR; in TCRdb, only in-frame clones are kept and a portion is missing. The sample includes roughly 150,000 clones, around 90% of them seen just once. The rearrangement links TRBV29-1 to TRBJ1-2, with D perhaps matching TRBD1 (6 bases). The starting material was peripheral blood, obtained on day 0 of AZD1222 vaccination. This TCR came from an adult in good health. CDR3 sequence (DNA): TGCAGCGTTGAGGGGGCGAGCTATGGCTACACCTTC. Translated, it gives CSVEGASYGYTF. The entire variable domain, with the rest obtained from reference TRBV29-1 and TRBJ1-2, is as follows: SAVISQKPSRDICQRGTSLTIQCQVDSQVTMMFWYRQQPGQSLTLIATANQGSEATYESGFVIDKFPISRPNLTFSTLTVSNMSPEDSSIYLCSVEGASYGYTFGSGTRLTVV.